The rows below give T cell receptor beta chains drawn from one sample of a study of Graves' ophthalmopathy and Graves' hyperthyroidism. One entry per CDR3 protein, called by TCRdb with MiXCR from the multiplex PCR reads. The sample has over 650,000 distinct CDR3 sequences; just over 40% are singletons. Sequencing used peripheral blood. These receptors were collected from an adult man with Graves' ophthalmopathy. CDR3s include the opening cysteine and the closing phenylalanine or tryptophan. The order of the fields is J gene, V gene, D gene, clone size, CDR3 DNA, CDR3 protein. D genes are given only for firm matches. Only some rows state a clone size, as once, few, many or a class for expanded clones.

>TRBJ2-7|TRBV7-8|TRBD2|few
TGTGCCAGCAGCTCCCCGGGACTAGCGGGAGTGGGAGAGCAGTACTTC
CASSSPGLAGVGEQYF
>TRBJ2-7|TRBV15|-|few
TGTGCCACCAGCAGAGATGGCTTGCGAGGAGGGAAAGAGCAGTACTTC
CATSRDGLRGGKEQYF
>TRBJ1-1|TRBV12-3/TRBV12-4|-|many
TGTGCCAGCAGTCCCACGGGACACCTCACTGAAGCTTTCTTT
CASSPTGHLTEAFF
>TRBJ2-5|TRBV20-1|-|-
TGCAGTGCTAGAGCACCGCCCCGAGAGACCCAGTACTTC
CSARAPPRETQYF
>TRBJ1-4|TRBV12-3/TRBV12-4|TRBD1|many
TGTGCCAGCAGTTCGGCGGGACAGGGCGGTGAAAAACTGTTTTTT
CASSSAGQGGEKLFF
>TRBJ1-1|TRBV10-3|-|-
TGTGCCATCAGTTACTCGGAGGTAGAAAACACTGAAGCTTTCTTT
CAISYSEVENTEAFF
>TRBJ1-2|TRBV2|TRBD1|-
TGTGCCAGCAGTGATATGACAGGGGTTTCCTATGGCTACACCTTC
CASSDMTGVSYGYTF
>TRBJ2-7|TRBV15|TRBD1|few
TGTGCCACCAGCAGAGCCGGGACAGGGACTATCTACGAGCAGTACTTC
CATSRAGTGTIYEQYF
>TRBJ1-5|TRBV12-3/TRBV12-4|TRBD1|-
TGTGCCAGCAGTTCCCAGGAACAGGGGTTCGGGCTGCAGCGGCCCCAGCATTTT
CASSSQEQGFGLQRPQHF
>TRBJ2-7|TRBV7-3|-|many
TGTGCCAGCAGCTTAGATGGGATCCACGAGCAGTACTTC
CASSLDGIHEQYF
>TRBJ1-4|TRBV3-1|-|-
TGTGCCAGCAGCCCCAGTGGGACAACTGAAAAACTGTTTTTT
CASSPSGTTEKLFF
>TRBJ1-2|TRBV13|TRBD1|-
TGTGCCAGCAGCCCAAGGGACAGACCCTATGGCTACACCTTC
CASSPRDRPYGYTF
>TRBJ1-3|TRBV19|TRBD1|few
TGTGCCAGTAGTTTATGGACAGGACGAAACACCATATATTTT
CASSLWTGRNTIYF
>TRBJ2-7|TRBV25-1|-|-
TGTGCCAGCAGTGCTAGAAGGGCAGGGGCGGACGAGCAGTACTTC
CASSARRAGADEQYF
>TRBJ2-7|TRBV20-1|TRBD2|few
TGCAGTGCTAGAGGCGGGAGGGCCTACGAGCAGTACTTC
CSARGGRAYEQYF
>TRBJ1-2|TRBV2|-|many
TGTGCCAGCAGTGGACTAGACCGACAGGAACGCTATGGCTACACCTTC
CASSGLDRQERYGYTF
>TRBJ2-5|TRBV7-9|TRBD1|-
TGTGCCAGCAGCTTAAACCAGGGGGTTCAAGAGACCCAGTACTTC
CASSLNQGVQETQYF
>TRBJ1-5|TRBV2|-|many
TGTGCCAGCAGTGAATACCCAGGGAGGCCCCAGCATTTT
CASSEYPGRPQHF
>TRBJ1-4|TRBV19|-|-
TGTGCCAGTAGCCCCCGGTGGGGGGCGGCTGAAAAACTGTTTTTT
CASSPRWGAAEKLFF
>TRBJ1-1|TRBV4-2|-|many
TGTGCCAGCACGGACAGCACGAACACTGAAGCTTTCTTT
CASTDSTNTEAFF
>TRBJ1-2|TRBV29-1|TRBD1|-
TGCAGCGTGGGCGACAGGGTAGACTATGGCTACACCTTC
CSVGDRVDYGYTF
>TRBJ2-7|TRBV5-1|-|once
TGTGCCAGCAGCAAGCCTGCACAGGGAGGATGGGTAGAGCAGTGCTTC
CASSKPAQGGWVEQCF
>TRBJ1-1|TRBV5-5|TRBD1|many
TGTGCCAGCAGATCTGGACAGGGGAAAACTGAAGCTTTCTTT
CASRSGQGKTEAFF
>TRBJ1-1|TRBV15|-|-
TGTGCCACCAGCAGCTCGGACGACACGACAGAAGCTTTCTTT
CATSSSDDTTEAFF
>TRBJ1-2|TRBV2|TRBD1|few
TGTGCCAGCAGTGCCGGGACAGCTAACTATGGCTACACCTTC
CASSAGTANYGYTF
>TRBJ2-6|TRBV7-9|-|many
TGTGCCAGCTGGGAGGCCGGGGCCAACGTCCTGACTTTC
CASWEAGANVLTF
>TRBJ1-4|TRBV4-2|-|many
TGTGCCAGCAGCCAAGGCGAGAGCGGCCTGTTTTTT
CASSQGESGLFF
>TRBJ2-5|TRBV30|-|-
TGTGCCTGGAGTGTGGGGCTAGCGATAACCCAAGAGACCCAGTACTTC
CAWSVGLAITQETQYF
>TRBJ1-6|TRBV9|-|many
TGTGCCAGCAGCGTAGTCGGGGGGGACAATTCACCCCTCCACTTT
CASSVVGGDNSPLHF
>TRBJ1-2|TRBV19|-|-
TGTGCCAGCTCACCACCCGCGGGGAGGGACGATGGCTACTCCTTC
CASSPPAGRDDGYSF
>TRBJ2-3|TRBV19|-|-
TGTGCCAGTAGGAGGAGCGGCAATCAGCCCCAGTATTTT
CASRRSGNQPQYF
>TRBJ1-1|TRBV5-1|TRBD1|many
TGTGCCAGCAGTCTACAGGGGGCCACTGAAGCTTTCTTT
CASSLQGATEAFF
>TRBJ1-6|TRBV6-5|TRBD1|many
TGTGCCAGCAGTTACACAGGGGTGGGAAATTCACCCCTCCACTTT
CASSYTGVGNSPLHF
>TRBJ2-7|TRBV4-1|-|few
TGCGCCAGCAGCCCAGGACTTCCCTCCTACGAGCAGTACTTC
CASSPGLPSYEQYF
>TRBJ1-1|TRBV25-1|-|-
TGTGCCAGCAGACTCGACAGTTGCACCGAAGCTTTCTTT
CASRLDSCTEAFF
>TRBJ1-1|TRBV7-9|-|many
TGTGCCAGCAGCAGGACAAGCCGGGAAGCTTTCTTT
CASSRTSREAFF
>TRBJ2-1|TRBV2|-|-
TGTGCCACGGGAAGCCGCTCCTACAATGAGCAGTTCTTC
CATGSRSYNEQFF
>TRBJ1-5|TRBV15|-|-
TGTGCCACCAGCAGAGACAGGGGAGGTAGCAATCAGCCCCAGCATTTT
CATSRDRGGSNQPQHF
>TRBJ1-1|TRBV27|-|-
TGTGCCAGCAGTTTGAGTAAGGCGGGGAAGACTGAAGCTTTCTTT
CASSLSKAGKTEAFF
>TRBJ2-2|TRBV9|TRBD2|once
TGCGCCAGCAGCCAAACTAGCGGGAGGTACGCCGGGGAGCTGTTTTTT
CASSQTSGRYAGELFF
>TRBJ2-1|TRBV2|-|-
TGTGCCAGCACCCGGGCTAGGGCCTACAATGAGCAGTTCTTC
CASTRARAYNEQFF
>TRBJ2-7|TRBV14|TRBD2|few
TGTGCCAGCAGCTTCAGCGGGGGGCCTTACGAGCAGTACTTC
CASSFSGGPYEQYF
>TRBJ1-2|TRBV9|-|many
TGTGCCAGCAGCGTAGATTTGGGAAGTCGATACACCTTC
CASSVDLGSRYTF
>TRBJ1-1|TRBV7-9|TRBD1|many
TGTGCCAGCAGCCGGGACAGGGTACCCACTGAAGCTTTCTTT
CASSRDRVPTEAFF
>TRBJ2-4|TRBV7-3|TRBD2|-
TGTGCCAGCAGCCCGGGACTAGCGGGTTGGAACATTCAGTACTTC
CASSPGLAGWNIQYF
>TRBJ2-5|TRBV7-9|-|-
TGTGCCAGCAGCCCTAGACCGACGTTGGGGTACTTC
CASSPRPTLGYF
>TRBJ1-2|TRBV10-2|TRBD1|-
TGTGCCAGCAGCTGGGGACAGGGCGGCAATGGCTACACCTTC
CASSWGQGGNGYTF
>TRBJ1-2|TRBV12-3/TRBV12-4|-|-
TGTGCCAGCAGCGTGGGACGGATCTATGGCTACACCTTC
CASSVGRIYGYTF
>TRBJ2-5|TRBV5-1|-|many
TGCGCCAGCAGCCTTACCGGGGGCACGCCCGTTCAGACCCAGTACTTC
CASSLTGGTPVQTQYF
>TRBJ1-6|TRBV7-9|-|once
TGTGCCAGCAGCCCCGGACCGGGGTGGGATTCACCCCTCCACTTT
CASSPGPGWDSPLHF
>TRBJ1-5|TRBV6-6|TRBD1|-
TGTGCCAGCAGTTATCACTTGGGACAGGGGCCTTATAGCAATCAGCCCCAGCATTTT
CASSYHLGQGPYSNQPQHF
>TRBJ1-4|TRBV10-3|-|-
TGTGCCATCAGTGAGTCGGGCAGGGTGACTGAAAAACTGTTTTTT
CAISESGRVTEKLFF
>TRBJ2-5|TRBV19|TRBD2|few
TGTGCCAGTAGTATCGCTACTCTAGCGGGAGGGGGAGAGACCCAGTACTTC
CASSIATLAGGGETQYF
>TRBJ1-6|TRBV7-8|TRBD1|many
TGTGCCAGCAGCGGGACAGGGCTTAATTCACCCCTCCACTTT
CASSGTGLNSPLHF
>TRBJ2-2|TRBV7-9|TRBD1|-
TGTGCCAGCAGCTTTAGGGGACAGGGGCGTTTCAACACCGGGGAGCTGTTTTTT
CASSFRGQGRFNTGELFF
>TRBJ1-1|TRBV2|TRBD1|-
TGTGCCTGGGACAGGTTGAACACTGAAGCTTTCTTT
CAWDRLNTEAFF
>TRBJ1-4|TRBV29-1|-|-
TGCAGCGTTGTTGACCACAGGGTGAACACTGAAAAACTGTTTTTT
CSVVDHRVNTEKLFF
>TRBJ1-4|TRBV5-8|TRBD1|many
TGTGCCAGCAGCCCTCAAGGGACAGTCGGTGAAAAACTGTTTTTT
CASSPQGTVGEKLFF
>TRBJ1-1|TRBV2|-|few
TGTGCCAGCAGTTTCGGGGGGGGCAAGAACACTGAAGCTTTCTTT
CASSFGGGKNTEAFF